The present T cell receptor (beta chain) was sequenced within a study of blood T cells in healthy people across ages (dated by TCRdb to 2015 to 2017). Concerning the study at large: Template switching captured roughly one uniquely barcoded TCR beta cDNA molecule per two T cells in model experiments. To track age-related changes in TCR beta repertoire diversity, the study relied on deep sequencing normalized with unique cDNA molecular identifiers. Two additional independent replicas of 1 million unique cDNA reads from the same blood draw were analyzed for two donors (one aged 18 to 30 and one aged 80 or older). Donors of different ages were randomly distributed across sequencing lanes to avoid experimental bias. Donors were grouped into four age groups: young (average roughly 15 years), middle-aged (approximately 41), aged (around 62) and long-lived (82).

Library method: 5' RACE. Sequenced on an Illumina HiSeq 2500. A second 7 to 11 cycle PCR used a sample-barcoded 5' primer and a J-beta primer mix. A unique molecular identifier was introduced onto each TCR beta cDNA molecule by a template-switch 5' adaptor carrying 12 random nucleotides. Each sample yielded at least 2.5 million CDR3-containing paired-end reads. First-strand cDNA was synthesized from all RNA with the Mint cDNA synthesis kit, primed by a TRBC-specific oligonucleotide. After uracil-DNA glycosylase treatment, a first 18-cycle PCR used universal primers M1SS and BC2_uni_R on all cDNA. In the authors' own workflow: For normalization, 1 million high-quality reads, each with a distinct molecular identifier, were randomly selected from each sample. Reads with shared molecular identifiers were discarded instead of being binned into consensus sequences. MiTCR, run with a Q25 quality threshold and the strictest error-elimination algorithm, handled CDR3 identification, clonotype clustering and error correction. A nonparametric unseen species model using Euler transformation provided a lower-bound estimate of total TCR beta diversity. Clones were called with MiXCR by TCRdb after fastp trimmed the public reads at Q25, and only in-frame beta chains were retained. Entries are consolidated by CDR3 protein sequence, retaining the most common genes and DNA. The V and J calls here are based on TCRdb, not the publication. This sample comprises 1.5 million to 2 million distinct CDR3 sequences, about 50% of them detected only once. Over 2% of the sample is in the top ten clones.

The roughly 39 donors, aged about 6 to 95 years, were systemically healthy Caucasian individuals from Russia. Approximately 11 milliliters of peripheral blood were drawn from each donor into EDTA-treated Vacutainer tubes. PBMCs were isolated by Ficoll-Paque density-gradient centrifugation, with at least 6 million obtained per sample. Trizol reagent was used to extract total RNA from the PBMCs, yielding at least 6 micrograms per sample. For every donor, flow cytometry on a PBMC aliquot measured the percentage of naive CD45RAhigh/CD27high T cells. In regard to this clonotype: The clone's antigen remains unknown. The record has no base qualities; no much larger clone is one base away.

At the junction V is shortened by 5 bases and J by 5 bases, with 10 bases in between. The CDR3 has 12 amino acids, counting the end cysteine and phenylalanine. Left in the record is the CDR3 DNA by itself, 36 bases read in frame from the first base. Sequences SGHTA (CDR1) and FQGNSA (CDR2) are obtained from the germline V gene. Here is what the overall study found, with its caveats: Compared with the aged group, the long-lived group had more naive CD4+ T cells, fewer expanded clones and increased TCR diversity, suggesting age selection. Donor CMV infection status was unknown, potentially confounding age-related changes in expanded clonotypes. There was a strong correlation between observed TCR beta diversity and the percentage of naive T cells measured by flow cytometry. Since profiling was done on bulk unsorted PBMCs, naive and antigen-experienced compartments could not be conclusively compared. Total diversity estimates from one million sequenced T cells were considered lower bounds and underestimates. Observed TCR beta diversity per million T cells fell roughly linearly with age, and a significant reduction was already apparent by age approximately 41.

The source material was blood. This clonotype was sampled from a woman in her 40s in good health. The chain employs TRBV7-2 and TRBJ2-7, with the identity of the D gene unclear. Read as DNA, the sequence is TGTGCCAGCAGCGGACGGGTCGACGAGCAGTACTTC. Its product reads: CASSGRVDEQYF.